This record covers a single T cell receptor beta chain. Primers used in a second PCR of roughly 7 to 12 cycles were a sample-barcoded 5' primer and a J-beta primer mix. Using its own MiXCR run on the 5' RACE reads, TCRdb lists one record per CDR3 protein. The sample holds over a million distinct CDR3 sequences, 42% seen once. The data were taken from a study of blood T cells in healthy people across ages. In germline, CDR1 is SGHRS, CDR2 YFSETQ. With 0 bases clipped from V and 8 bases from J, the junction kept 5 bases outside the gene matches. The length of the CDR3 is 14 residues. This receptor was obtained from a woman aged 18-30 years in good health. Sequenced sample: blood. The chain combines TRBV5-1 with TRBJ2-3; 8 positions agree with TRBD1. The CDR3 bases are TGCGCCAGCAGCTTGGGACAGGGGACAAGTACGCAGTATTTT. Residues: CASSLGQGTSTQYF.